The next 7 T cell receptor beta chains were all read from a single sample in a study of T cell responses to AZD1222 COVID-19 vaccine. Data came from immunoSEQ multiplex PCR; TCRdb stores just in-frame clones and leaves some out. The sample holds about 120,000 clones, around 94% seen once. This specimen was peripheral blood, taken on day 0 of AZD1222 vaccination. These receptors came from an adult in good health.

The chain is built from TRBV30 and TRBJ1-5; tentative D call: TRBD1 (5 bases). Germline V gene lookup returns CDR1 GTSNPN and CDR2 SVGIG (reference sequence). The V end lost 3 bases, the J end lost 4 bases, and 16 bases lay between the germline ends. The CDR3 consists of 15 residues. CDR3 coding DNA: TGTGCCTGGAGCGCCTGGGAGGGGAGGAATCAGCCCCAGCATTTT. Encoded protein: CAWSAWEGRNQPQHF.

This clone was recorded once. The CDR3 nucleotides read TGTGCCAGCAGCCCATGGCCAGGGCCCGGTGGGCAGCCCCAGCATTTT. Translated: CASSPWPGPGGQPQHF. The chain links TRBV5-5 to TRBJ1-5; perhaps TRBD1 as D (5 bases). Trimming removed 4 bases from V and 7 bases from J, with 21 bases in between. Germline lookup yields CDR1 SGHKS and CDR2 YYEKEE (reference sequence). The CDR3 is made up of 16 amino acids.

The chain couples TRBV6-1 to TRBJ1-1, with a tentative D call TRBD1 (5 bases). The length of the CDR3 is 14 residues. Trimming shortened V by 2 bases and J by 3 bases, and 10 bases separated the two germline ends. CDR1 and CDR2 from the germline V gene are MNHNS and SASEGT. CDR3 protein: CASSENGRDTEAFF. CDR3 coding DNA: TGTGCCAGCAGTGAAAATGGCAGGGACACTGAAGCTTTCTTT.

This chain uses TRBV11-2 with TRBJ1-5; D is possibly TRBD1 (6 bases). The CDR3 has 13 residues. Trimming stripped 0 bases from V and 9 bases from J, with 9 bases between. Germline CDR1 and CDR2: SGHAT and FQNNGV. The CDR3 protein is CASSLDRGRPQHF. CDR3 coding DNA: TGTGCCAGCAGCTTAGATAGGGGGAGGCCCCAGCATTTT.

This clone was seen only a few times. The genes are TRBV11-3 and TRBJ1-2; D may be TRBD1 (5 bases). This CDR3 is 15 amino acids long. V lost 4 bases, J lost 1 base, and 13 bases lay in between. Germline V CDR1 and CDR2: SGHNT, YENEEA. The CDR3 DNA reads as TGTGCCAGCAGCTCCGAGGGACGGTTTAACTATGGCTACACCTTC. It codes for CASSSEGRFNYGYTF.

This chain uses TRBV6-5 with TRBJ1-2; 7 bases agree with TRBD1. Germline CDR1 is MNHEY and CDR2 is SVGAGI. This CDR3 comprises 14 residues. V gave up 6 bases and J gave up 2 bases; unmatched junction bases: 6. CDR3 DNA sequence: TGTGCCAGCAGGGAGACAGGGAGAAACTATGGCTACACCTTC. Translation gives CASRETGRNYGYTF.

The chain links TRBV30 to TRBJ1-2; D remains ambiguous. Deletions cut 2 bases from V and 4 bases from J, with 8 bases between. The germline V gene has CDR1 GTSNPN and CDR2 SVGIG (reference sequence). The CDR3 extends over 12 amino acids. The CDR3 protein is CAWSLGFYGYTF. CDR3 coding DNA: TGTGCCTGGAGTCTGGGGTTCTATGGCTACACCTTC.